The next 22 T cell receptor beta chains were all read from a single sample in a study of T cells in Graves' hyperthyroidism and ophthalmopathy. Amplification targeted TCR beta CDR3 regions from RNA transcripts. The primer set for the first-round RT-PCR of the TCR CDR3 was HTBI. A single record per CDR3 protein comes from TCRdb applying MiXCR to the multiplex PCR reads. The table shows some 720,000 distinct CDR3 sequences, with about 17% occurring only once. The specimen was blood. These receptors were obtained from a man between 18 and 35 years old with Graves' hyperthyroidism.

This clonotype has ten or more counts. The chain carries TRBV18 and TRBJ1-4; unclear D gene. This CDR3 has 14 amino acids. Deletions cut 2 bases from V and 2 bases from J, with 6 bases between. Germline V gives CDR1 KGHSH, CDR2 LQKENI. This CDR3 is CASSPTGTNEKLFF. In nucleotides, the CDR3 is TGTGCCAGCTCACCAACGGGGACTAATGAAAAACTGTTTTTT.

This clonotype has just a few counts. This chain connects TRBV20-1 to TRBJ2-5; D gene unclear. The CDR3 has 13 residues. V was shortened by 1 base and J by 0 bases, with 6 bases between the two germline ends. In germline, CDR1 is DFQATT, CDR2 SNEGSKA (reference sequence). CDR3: CSARGPYQETQYF. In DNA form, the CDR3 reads TGCAGTGCTAGAGGTCCTTACCAAGAGACCCAGTACTTC.

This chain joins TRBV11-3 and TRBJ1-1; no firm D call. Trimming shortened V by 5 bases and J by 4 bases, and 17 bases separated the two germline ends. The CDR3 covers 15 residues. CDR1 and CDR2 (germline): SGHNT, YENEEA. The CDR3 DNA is TGTGCCAGCAGCCCCCGGTCCTCCGGCCCCACTGAAGCTTTCTTT. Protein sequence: CASSPRSSGPTEAFF.

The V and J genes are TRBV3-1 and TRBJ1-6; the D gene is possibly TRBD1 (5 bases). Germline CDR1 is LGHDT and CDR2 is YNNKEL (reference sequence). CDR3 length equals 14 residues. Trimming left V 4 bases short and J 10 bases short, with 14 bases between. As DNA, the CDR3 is TGTGCCAGCAGCCCGCAGGGAGCGGAATCACCCCTCCACTTT. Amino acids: CASSPQGAESPLHF.

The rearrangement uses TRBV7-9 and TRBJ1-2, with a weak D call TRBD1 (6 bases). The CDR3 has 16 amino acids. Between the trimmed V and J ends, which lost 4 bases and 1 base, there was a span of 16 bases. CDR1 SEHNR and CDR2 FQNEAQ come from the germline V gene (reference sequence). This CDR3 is CASSSHGDKNNYGYTF. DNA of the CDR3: TGTGCCAGCAGCTCCCACGGGGACAAAAATAACTATGGCTACACCTTC.

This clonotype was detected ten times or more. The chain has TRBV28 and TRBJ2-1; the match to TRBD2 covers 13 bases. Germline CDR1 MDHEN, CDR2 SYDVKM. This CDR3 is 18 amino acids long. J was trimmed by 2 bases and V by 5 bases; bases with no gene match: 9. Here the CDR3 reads CASSSPGTSGNTYNEQFF. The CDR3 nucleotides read TGTGCCAGCAGTAGTCCCGGGACTAGCGGGAACACCTACAATGAGCAGTTCTTC. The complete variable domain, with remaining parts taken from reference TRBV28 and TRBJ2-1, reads DVKVTQSSRYLVKRTGEKVFLECVQDMDHENMFWYRQDPGLGLRLIYFSYDVKMKEKGDIPEGYSVSREKKERFSLILESASTNQTSMYLCASSSPGTSGNTYNEQFFGPGTRLTVL.

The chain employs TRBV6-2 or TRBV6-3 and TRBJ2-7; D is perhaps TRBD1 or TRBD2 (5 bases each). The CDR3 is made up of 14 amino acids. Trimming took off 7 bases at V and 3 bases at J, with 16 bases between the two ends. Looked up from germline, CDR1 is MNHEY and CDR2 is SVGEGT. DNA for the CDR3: TGTGCCAGCACCAGGGACGCTCTTGGCTACGAGCAGTACTTC. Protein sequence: CASTRDALGYEQYF.

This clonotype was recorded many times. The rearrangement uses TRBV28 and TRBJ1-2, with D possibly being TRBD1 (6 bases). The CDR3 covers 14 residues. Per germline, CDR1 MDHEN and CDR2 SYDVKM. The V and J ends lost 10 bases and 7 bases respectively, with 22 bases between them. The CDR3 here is CATEPLETGFGYTF. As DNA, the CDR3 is TGTGCCACCGAACCGCTCGAAACAGGGTTTGGCTACACCTTC.

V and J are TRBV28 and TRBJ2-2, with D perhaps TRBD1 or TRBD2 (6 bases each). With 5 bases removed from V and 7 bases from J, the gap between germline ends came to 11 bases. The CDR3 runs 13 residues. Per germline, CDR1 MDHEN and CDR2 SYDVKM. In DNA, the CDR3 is TGTGCCAGCAGTCGGGGGCGCGACGGGGAGCTGTTTTTT. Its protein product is CASSRGRDGELFF.

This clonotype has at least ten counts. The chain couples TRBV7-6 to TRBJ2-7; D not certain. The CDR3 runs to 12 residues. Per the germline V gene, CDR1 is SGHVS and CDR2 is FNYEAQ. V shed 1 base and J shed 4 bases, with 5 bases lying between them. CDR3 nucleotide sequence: TGTGCCAGCAGCTTAGTGCAATACGAGCAGTACTTC. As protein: CASSLVQYEQYF.

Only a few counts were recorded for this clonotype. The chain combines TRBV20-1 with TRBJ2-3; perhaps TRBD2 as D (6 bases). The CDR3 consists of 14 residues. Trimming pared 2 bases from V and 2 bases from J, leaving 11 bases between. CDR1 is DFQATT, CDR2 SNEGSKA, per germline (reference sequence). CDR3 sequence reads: CSARTMRDTDTQYF. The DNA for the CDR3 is TGCAGTGCTAGAACAATGCGGGACACAGATACGCAGTATTTT.

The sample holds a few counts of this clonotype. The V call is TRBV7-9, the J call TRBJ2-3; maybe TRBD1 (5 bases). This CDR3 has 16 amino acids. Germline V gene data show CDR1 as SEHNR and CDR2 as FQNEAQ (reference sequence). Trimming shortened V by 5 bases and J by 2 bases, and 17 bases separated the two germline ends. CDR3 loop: CASSPQGRADTDTQYF. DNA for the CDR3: TGTGCCAGCAGCCCCCAGGGCCGGGCGGACACAGATACGCAGTATTTT.

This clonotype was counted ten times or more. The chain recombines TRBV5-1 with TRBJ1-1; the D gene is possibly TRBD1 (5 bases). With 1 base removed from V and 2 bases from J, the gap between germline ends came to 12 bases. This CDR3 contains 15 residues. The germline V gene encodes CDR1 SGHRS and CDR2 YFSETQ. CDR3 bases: TGCGCCAGCAGCTTGCAGGGTGCAGGCAACACTGAAGCTTTCTTT. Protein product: CASSLQGAGNTEAFF.

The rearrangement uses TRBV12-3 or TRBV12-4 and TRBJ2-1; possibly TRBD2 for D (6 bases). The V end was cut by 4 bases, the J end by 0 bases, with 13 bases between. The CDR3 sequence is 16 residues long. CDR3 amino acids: CASSYSGSSSYNEQFF. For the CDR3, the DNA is TGTGCCAGCAGTTATAGCGGCTCGAGCTCCTACAATGAGCAGTTCTTC.

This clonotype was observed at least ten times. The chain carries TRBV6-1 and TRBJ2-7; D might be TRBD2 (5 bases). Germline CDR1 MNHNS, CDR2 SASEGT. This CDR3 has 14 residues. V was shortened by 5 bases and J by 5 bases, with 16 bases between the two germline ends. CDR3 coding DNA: TGTGCCAGCAGTTCACCGAGGGAGAACAACGAGCAGTACTTC. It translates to CASSSPRENNEQYF.

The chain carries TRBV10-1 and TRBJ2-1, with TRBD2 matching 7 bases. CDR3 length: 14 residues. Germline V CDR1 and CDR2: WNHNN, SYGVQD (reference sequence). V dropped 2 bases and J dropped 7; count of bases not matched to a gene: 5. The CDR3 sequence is CASSEAGVRNEQFF. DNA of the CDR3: TGCGCCAGCAGTGAGGCGGGAGTGAGAAATGAGCAGTTCTTC.

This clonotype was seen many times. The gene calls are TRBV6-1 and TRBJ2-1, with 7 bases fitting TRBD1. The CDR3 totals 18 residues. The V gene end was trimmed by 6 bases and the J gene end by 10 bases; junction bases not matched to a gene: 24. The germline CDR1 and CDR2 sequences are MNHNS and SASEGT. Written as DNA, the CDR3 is TGTGCCAGCAGCGGACCCGACAGGGAACCTCTCAGGCCCGCGGAGCAGTTCTTC. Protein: CASSGPDREPLRPAEQFF.

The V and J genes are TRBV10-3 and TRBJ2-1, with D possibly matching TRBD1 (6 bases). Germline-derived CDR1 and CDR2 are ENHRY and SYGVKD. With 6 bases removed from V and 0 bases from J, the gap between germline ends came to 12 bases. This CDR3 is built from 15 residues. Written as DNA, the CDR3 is TGTGCCATCAGGGACAGTCAAAGCTCCTACAATGAGCAGTTCTTC. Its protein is CAIRDSQSSYNEQFF.

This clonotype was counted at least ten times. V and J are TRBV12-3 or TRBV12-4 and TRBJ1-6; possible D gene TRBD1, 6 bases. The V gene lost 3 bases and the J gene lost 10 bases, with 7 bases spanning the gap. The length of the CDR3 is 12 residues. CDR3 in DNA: TGTGCCAGCAGTTTTGGGGGCTCACCCCTCCACTTT. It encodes CASSFGGSPLHF.

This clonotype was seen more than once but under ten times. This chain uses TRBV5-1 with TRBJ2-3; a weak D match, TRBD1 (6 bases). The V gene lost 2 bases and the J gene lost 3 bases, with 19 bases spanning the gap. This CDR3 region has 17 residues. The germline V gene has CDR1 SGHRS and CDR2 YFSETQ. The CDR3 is CASSFQTGFGRTDTQYF. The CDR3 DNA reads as TGCGCCAGCAGCTTCCAAACAGGGTTCGGTCGGACAGATACGCAGTATTTT.

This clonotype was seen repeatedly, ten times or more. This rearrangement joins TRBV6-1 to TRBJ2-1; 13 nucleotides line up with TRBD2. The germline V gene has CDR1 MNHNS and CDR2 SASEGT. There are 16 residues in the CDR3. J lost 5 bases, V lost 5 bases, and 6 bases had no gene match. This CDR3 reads CASSRTSGRGNNEQFF. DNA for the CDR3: TGTGCCAGCAGTCGGACTAGCGGGAGAGGGAACAATGAGCAGTTCTTC.

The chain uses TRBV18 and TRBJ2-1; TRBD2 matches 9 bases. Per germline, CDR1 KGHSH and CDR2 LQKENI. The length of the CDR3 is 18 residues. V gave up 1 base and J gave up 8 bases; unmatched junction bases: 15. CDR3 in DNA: TGTGCCAGCTCACCACTTGGCCCCTCCAGCGGGAGGCCCCATGAGCAGTTCTTC. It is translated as CASSPLGPSSGRPHEQFF.